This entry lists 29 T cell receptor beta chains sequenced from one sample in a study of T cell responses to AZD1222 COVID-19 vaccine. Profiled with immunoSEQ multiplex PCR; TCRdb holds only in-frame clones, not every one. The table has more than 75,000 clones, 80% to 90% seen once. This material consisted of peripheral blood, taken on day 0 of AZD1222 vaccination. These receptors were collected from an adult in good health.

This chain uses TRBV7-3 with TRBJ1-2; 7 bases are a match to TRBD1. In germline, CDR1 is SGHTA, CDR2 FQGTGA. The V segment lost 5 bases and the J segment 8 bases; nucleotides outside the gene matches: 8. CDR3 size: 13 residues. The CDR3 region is CASSPDRRSGYTF. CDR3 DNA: TGTGCCAGCAGCCCGGACAGGAGGTCGGGCTACACCTTC.

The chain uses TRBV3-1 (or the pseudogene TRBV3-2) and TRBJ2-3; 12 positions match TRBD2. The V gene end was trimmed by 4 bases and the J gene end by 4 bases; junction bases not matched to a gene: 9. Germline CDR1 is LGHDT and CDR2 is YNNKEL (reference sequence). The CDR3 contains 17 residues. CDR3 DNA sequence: TGTGCCAGCAGCCTATCTAGCGGGGGGGCCCCCCCAGATACGCAGTATTTT. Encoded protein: CASSLSSGGAPPDTQYF.

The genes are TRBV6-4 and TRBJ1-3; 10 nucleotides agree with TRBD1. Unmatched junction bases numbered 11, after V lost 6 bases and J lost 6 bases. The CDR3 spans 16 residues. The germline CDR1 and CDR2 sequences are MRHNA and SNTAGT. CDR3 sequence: CASRNSPGQGPNTIYF. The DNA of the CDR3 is TGTGCCAGCAGAAACTCTCCGGGACAGGGGCCAAACACCATATATTTT.

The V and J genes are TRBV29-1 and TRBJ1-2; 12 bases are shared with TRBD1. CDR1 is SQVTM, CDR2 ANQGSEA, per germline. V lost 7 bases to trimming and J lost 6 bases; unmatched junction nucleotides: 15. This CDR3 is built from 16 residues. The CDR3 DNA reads TGCAGCGCCCCCGGGGGTCCGGGACAGGGGGCGGATGGCTACACCTTC. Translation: CSAPGGPGQGADGYTF.

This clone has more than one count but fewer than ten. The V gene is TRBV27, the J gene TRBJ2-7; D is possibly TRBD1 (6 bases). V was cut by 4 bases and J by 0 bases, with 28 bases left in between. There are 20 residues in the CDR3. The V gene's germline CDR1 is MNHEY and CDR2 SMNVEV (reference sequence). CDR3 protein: CASSSVILTGSNTRSYEQYF. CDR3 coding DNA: TGTGCCAGCAGTTCTGTAATTTTGACAGGATCCAATACCCGCTCCTACGAGCAGTACTTC.

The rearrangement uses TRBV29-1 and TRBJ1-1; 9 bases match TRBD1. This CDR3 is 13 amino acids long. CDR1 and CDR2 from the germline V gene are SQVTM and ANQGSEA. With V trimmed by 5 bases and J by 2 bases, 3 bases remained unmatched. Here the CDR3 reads CSVRDRENTEAFF. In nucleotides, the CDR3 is TGCAGCGTTCGGGACAGGGAAAACACTGAAGCTTTCTTT.

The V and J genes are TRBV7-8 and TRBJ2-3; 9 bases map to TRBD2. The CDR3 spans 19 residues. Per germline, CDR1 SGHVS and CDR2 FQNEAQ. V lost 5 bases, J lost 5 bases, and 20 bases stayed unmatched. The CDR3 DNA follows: TGTGCCAGCAGCCAGATGGGACTAACTAGCGGGCCGGAGGGAGATACGCAGTATTTT. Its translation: CASSQMGLTSGPEGDTQYF.

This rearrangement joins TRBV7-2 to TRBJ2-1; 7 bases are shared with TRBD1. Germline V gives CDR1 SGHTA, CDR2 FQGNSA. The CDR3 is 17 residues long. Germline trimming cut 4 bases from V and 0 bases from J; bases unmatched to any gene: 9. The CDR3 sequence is CASSSQSTGTSYNEQFF. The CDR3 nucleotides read TGTGCCAGCAGCTCCCAATCGACAGGGACCTCCTACAATGAGCAGTTCTTC.

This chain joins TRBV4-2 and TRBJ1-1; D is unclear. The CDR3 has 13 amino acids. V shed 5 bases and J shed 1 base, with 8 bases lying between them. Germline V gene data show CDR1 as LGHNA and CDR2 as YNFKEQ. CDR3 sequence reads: CASSLRANTEAFF. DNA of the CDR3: TGTGCCAGCAGCTTGAGAGCGAACACTGAAGCTTTCTTT.

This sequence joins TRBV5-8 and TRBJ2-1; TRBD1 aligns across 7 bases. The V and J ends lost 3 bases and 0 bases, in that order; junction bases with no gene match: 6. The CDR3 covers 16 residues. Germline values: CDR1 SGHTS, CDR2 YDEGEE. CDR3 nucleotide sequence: TGTGCCAGCAGCTCGCCGGGACAGAGCTCCTACAATGAGCAGTTCTTC. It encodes CASSSPGQSSYNEQFF.

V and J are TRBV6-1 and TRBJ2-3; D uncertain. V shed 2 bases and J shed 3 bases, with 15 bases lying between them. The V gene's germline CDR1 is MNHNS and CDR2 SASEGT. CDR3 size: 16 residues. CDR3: CASSERPGAPTDTQYF. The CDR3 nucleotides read TGTGCCAGCAGTGAAAGGCCTGGTGCCCCGACAGATACGCAGTATTTT.

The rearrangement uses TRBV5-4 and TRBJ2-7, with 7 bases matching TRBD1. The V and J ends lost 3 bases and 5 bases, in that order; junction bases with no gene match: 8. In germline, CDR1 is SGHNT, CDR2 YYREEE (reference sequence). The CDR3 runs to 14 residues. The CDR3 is CASSYWDRSHEQYF. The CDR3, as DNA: TGTGCCAGCAGCTACTGGGACAGATCTCACGAGCAGTACTTC.

The CDR3 DNA sequence: TGTGCCAGCTCGAATCCTTCCGAAGTCTACTATGGCTACACCTTC. The encoded protein is CASSNPSEVYYGYTF. The chain is built from TRBV18 and TRBJ1-2; unclear D gene. Germline-derived CDR1 and CDR2 are KGHSH and LQKENI. CDR3 length: 15 amino acids. V dropped 6 bases and J dropped 3 bases, with 17 bases sitting between them.

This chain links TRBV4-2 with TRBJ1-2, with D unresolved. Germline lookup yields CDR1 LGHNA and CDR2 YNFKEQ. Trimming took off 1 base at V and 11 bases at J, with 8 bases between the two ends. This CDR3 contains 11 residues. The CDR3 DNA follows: TGTGCCAGCAGCCAAGGACGAACGTACACCTTC. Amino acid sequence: CASSQGRTYTF.

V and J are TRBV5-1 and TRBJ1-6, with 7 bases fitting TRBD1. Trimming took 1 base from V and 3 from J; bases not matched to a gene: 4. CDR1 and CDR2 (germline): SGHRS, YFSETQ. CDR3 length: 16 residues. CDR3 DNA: TGCGCCAGCAGCTTGTCAAACAGGGGCTATAATTCACCCCTCCACTTT. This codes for CASSLSNRGYNSPLHF.

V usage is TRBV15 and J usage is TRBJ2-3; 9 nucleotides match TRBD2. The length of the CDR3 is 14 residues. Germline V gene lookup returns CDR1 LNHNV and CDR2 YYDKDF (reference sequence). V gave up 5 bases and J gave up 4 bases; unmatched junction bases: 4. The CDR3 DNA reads TGTGCCACCAGCGAGCGGGGGGCCCCAGATACGCAGTATTTT. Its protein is CATSERGAPDTQYF.

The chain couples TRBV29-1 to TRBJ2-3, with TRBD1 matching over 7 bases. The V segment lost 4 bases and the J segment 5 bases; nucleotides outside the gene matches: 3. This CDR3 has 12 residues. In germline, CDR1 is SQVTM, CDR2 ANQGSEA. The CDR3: CSVGQGEDTQYF. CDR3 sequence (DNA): TGCAGCGTTGGACAGGGAGAAGATACGCAGTATTTT.

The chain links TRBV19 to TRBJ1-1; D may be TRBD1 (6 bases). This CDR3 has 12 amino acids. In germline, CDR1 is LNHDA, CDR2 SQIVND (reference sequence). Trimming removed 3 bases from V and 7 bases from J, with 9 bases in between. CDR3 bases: TGTGCCAGTAGTATCAACAGGGATGAAGCTTTCTTT. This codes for CASSINRDEAFF.

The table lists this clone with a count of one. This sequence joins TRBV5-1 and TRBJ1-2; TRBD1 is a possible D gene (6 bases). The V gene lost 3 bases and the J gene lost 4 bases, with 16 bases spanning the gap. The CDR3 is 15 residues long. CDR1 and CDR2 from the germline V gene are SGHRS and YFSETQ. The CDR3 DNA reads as TGCGCCAGCAGCTATGGGACACACGGCTCCTATGGCTACACCTTC. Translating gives CASSYGTHGSYGYTF.

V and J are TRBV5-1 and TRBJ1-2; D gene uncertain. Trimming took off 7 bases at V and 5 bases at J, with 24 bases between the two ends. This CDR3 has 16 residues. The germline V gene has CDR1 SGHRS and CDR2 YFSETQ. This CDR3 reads CASPVAQRAAIYGYTF. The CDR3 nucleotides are TGCGCCAGCCCGGTGGCCCAAAGGGCAGCGATATATGGCTACACCTTC.

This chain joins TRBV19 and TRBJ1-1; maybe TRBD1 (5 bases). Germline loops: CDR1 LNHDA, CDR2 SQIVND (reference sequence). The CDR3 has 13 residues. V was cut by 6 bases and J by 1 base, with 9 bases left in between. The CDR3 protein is CASRRGANTEAFF. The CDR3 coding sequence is TGTGCCAGTAGGAGGGGCGCGAACACTGAAGCTTTCTTT.

The CDR3, as DNA: TGTGCCAGCAGAAGCGGGACAGGGGGCACAGCTTTCTTT. It is translated as CASRSGTGGTAFF. The J gene is TRBJ1-1, the V gene TRBV5-6; 12 nucleotides line up with TRBD1. Germline values: CDR1 SGHDT, CDR2 YYEEEE. The CDR3 covers 13 residues. V shed 5 bases and J 10 bases; nucleotides not matched to a gene: 6. Filled out from reference TRBV5-6 and TRBJ1-1, the complete variable domain reads DAGVTQSPTHLIKTRGQQVTLRCSPKSGHDTVSWYQQALGQGPQFIFQYYEEEERQRGNFPDRFSGHQFPNYSSELNVNALLLGDSALYLCASRSGTGGTAFFGQGTRLTVV.

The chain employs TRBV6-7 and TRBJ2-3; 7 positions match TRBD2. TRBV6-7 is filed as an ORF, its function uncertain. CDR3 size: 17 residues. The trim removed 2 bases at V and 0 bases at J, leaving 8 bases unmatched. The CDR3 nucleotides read TGTGCCAGCAGTTACGTCGGGGGGAATACTAGCACAGATACGCAGTATTTT. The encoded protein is CASSYVGGNTSTDTQYF.

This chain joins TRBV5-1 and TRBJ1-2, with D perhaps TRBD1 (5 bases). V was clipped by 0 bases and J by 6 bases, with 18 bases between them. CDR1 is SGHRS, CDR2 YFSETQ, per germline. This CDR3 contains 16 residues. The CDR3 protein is CASSLDNVTGWNGYTF. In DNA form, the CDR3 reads TGCGCCAGCAGCTTGGATAACGTAACAGGATGGAATGGCTACACCTTC.

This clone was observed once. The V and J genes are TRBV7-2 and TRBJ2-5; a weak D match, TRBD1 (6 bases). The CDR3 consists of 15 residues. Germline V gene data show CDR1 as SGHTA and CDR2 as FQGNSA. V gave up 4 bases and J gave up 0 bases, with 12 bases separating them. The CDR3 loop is CASSSQQGNQETQYF. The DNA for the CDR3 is TGTGCCAGCAGCTCCCAACAGGGAAACCAAGAGACCCAGTACTTC.

The CDR3 is CASRSRSGTGNEQFF. The CDR3 DNA sequence: TGTGCCAGCAGATCACGGTCCGGGACAGGCAATGAGCAGTTCTTC. The genes are TRBV2 and TRBJ2-1; 8 nucleotides agree with TRBD1. This CDR3 contains 15 residues. The J segment lost 6 bases and the V segment lost 6 bases, leaving 10 bases of the junction unmatched. The germline CDR1 and CDR2 sequences are SNHLY and FYNNEI.

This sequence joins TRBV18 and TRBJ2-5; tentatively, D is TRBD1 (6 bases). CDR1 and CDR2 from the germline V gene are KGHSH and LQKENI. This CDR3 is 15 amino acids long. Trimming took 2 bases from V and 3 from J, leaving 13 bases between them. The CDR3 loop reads CASSPTLGGEETQYF. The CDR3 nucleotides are TGTGCCAGCTCACCAACATTAGGGGGAGAAGAGACCCAGTACTTC. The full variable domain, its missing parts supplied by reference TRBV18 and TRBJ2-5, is NAGVMQNPRHLVRRRGQEARLRCSPMKGHSHVYWYRQLPEEGLKFMVYLQKENIIDESGMPKERFSAEFPKEGPSILRIQQVVRGDSAAYFCASSPTLGGEETQYFGPGTRLLVL.

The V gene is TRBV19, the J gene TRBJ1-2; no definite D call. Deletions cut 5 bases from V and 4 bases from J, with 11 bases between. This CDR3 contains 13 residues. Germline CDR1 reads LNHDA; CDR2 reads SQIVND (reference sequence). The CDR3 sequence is CASSSPVGYGYTF. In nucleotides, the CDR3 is TGTGCCAGTAGTTCCCCAGTCGGCTATGGCTACACCTTC.

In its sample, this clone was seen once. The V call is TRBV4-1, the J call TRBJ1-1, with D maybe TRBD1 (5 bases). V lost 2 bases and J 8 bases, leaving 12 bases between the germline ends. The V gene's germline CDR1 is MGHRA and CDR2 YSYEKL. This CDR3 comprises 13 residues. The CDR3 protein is CASSQNRDREAFF. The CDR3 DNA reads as TGCGCCAGCAGCCAAAACCGGGACCGCGAAGCTTTCTTT.